This TCR beta chain emerged from a study of T cell responses to AZD1222 COVID-19 vaccine (dated by TCRdb to the early 2020s). A note on the overall study: A total of over 230 trial participants underwent TCR sequencing, of whom about 210 received two doses of AZD1222 and about 25 received two doses of the MenACWY control vaccine. Trial participants were enrolled by age into 18-55, 56-69 and 70-plus year subgroups, with roughly 150, 30 and 60 TCR-sequenced participants respectively.

The intended sense of this specimen's time point label: about 28 days (+/-7) after the second vaccine dose. AZD1222 recipients given second doses at about 4 weeks or at about 12 weeks were pooled, since spike-specific TCR depth and breadth were not found to differ between the two schedules. Vaccinee samples came from UK trials COV001 and COV002, including a single-blind randomized controlled phase 2/3 trial of AZD1222 (ChAdOx1 nCoV-19) in healthy adults. For TCRbeta chain sequencing, PBMC samples were collected from trial participants at day 0 and at day 28 after the second dose. Spanning cysteine to phenylalanine, the CDR3 consists of 14 amino acids. Only CDR3 DNA remains: 42 bases, in frame from the first base. The germline V gene encodes CDR1 SGHRS and CDR2 YFSETQ. V is shortened by 5 bases, J by 5 bases, and the region joining them spans 13 bases. The CDR3 regions of human TCRbeta chains were subjected to immunosequencing. The original pipeline was this. TCRs in the repertoires were compared against a reference library of SARS-CoV-2-specific TCRs that had been generated with the MIRA antigen-specificity platform. Breadth meant the fraction of unique TCRs that were SARS-CoV-2-associated, whereas depth meant the fraction of total T cells that were SARS-CoV-2-associated. Using the MIRA data, each spike-specific TCR was mapped to the spike region that the TCR reacts to and placed in a CD4 or CD8 class. Log10-transformed breadth and depth values were compared by one-way ANOVA with Sidak's multiple comparisons tests. TCRdb holds this immuneACCESS table with in-frame rearrangements only. Some clones are missing; in checked studies, unresolved V genes explain under half, and the rest has no known cause. Clone size and V and J calls were adopted from that table, with D and trimming inferred from the DNA. This sample has roughly 150,000 clones in its table, and roughly nine tenths of those were observed once. The biggest ten clones account for around 1% of the sample.

Results and caveats for the whole study, not just this receptor: Nearly half of unique spike-specific TCRs reportedly recognized epitopes outside regions mutated in the B.1.351 and B.1.1.7 variants. Vaccine-associated CD4 TCRs spanned the whole spike protein, with dominant responses in regions 160-218 and 743-854. Participants were mostly white British, with more females than males. The authors suggested clonal diversity may have been underestimated. In the small 56-69-year group, the increase in depth fell short of significance, most likely because of low power. A significant rise in spike-specific TCR breadth and depth was observed after two AZD1222 doses relative to day 0 and relative to MenACWY recipients. Because no samples from the day 14 peak response were available, repertoires could be characterized only after the peak T cell response. Only a handful of AZD1222 recipients were SARS-CoV-2 seropositive at baseline, limiting conclusions about previously exposed vaccinees.

A word on this clone: Its antigen is currently not known. Within one base of it there is no much larger clone, and no base qualities were kept.

The clonotype was recovered from an adult who received the AZD1222 COVID-19 vaccine. The chain joins TRBV5-1 to TRBJ1-4; 5 matching bases give a weak D call of TRBD1. Sequenced material: peripheral blood, taken 28 days after the second AZD1222 dose. CDR3 protein: CASSSGTQNEKLFF. The DNA sequence follows: TGCGCCAGCAGTTCCGGGACCCAGAATGAAAAACTGTTTTTT.